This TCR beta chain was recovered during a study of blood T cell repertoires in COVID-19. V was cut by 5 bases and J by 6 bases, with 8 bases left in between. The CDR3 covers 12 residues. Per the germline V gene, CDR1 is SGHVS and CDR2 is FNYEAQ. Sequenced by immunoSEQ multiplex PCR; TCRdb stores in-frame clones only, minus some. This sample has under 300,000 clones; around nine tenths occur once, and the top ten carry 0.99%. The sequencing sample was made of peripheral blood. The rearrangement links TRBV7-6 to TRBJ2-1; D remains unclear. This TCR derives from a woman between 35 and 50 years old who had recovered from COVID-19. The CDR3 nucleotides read TGTGCCAGCAGCGGGCCGGCCAATGAGCAGTTCTTC. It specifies CASSGPANEQFF.